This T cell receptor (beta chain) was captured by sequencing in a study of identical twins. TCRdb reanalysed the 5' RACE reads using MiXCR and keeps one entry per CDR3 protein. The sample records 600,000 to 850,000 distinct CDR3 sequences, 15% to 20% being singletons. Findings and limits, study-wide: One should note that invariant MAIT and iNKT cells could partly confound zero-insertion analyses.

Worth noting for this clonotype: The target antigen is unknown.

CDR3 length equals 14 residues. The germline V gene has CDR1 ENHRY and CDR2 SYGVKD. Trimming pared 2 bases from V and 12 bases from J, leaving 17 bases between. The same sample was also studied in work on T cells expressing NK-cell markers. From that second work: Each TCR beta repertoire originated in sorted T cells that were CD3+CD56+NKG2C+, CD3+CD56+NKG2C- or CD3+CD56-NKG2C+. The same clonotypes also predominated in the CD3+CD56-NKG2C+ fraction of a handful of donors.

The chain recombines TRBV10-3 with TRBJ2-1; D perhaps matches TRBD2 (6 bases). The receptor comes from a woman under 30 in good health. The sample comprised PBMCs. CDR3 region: CAISEREDAGGQFF. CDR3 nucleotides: TGTGCCATCAGTGAGAGAGAGGACGCCGGGGGGCAGTTCTTC.